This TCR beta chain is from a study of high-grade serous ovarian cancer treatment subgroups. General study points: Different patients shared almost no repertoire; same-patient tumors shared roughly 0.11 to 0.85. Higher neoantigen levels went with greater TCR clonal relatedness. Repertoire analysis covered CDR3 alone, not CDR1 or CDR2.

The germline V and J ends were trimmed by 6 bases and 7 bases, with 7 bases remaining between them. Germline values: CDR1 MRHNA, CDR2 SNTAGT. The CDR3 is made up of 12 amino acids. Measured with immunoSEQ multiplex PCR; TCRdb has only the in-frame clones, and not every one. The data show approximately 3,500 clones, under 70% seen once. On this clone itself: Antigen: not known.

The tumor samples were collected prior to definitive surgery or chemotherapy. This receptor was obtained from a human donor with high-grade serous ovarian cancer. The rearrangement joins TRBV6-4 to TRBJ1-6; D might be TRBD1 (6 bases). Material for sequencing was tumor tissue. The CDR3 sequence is CASRDSNSPLHF. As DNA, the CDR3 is TGTGCCAGCAGGGACAGCAATTCACCCCTCCACTTT.